This entry lists 11 T cell receptor beta chains sequenced from one sample in a study of T-cell reconstitution after alpha-beta-depleted transplantation in children. Unique molecular identifiers were incorporated when the TCRbeta library was constructed. TCRdb re-called the PCR reads with MiXCR, one entry per CDR3 protein. The data show 450,000 to 550,000 distinct CDR3 sequences, approximately 10% seen once. The sample consisted of PBMCs, mostly from graft donor cells, taken 180 days after TCRalphabeta/CD19-depleted stem cell transplant. The receptors derive from a female patient between 2 and 15 years old who had a stem cell transplant for aplastic anemia, so the T cells may come from the graft donor.

The chain joins TRBV7-2 to TRBJ2-4, with 7 bases lining up with TRBD2. V dropped 0 bases and J dropped 9; count of bases not matched to a gene: 11. Germline V gives CDR1 SGHTA, CDR2 FQGNSA. The CDR3 spans 16 residues. The CDR3 DNA follows: TGTGCCAGCAGCTTAGCGCTTGCGGGAGTAGTTGGCATTCAGTACTTC. It specifies CASSLALAGVVGIQYF.

This clonotype showed up many times. The CDR3 nucleotides read TGTGCCAGCAGCTTAGTATGGGGGGACAGGGGCCCCTACAATGAGCAGTTCTTC. As protein: CASSLVWGDRGPYNEQFF. The rearrangement joins TRBV11-2 to TRBJ2-1; TRBD1 matches at 10 bases. The CDR3 length is 18 residues. Trimming took 1 base from V and 2 from J; bases not matched to a gene: 8. Germline V gene data show CDR1 as SGHAT and CDR2 as FQNNGV.

This clonotype showed up many times. The chain couples TRBV4-3 to TRBJ2-2; 7 bases fit TRBD1. V gave up 4 bases and J gave up 4 bases; unmatched junction bases: 9. The germline gives CDR1 LGHNA, CDR2 YSLEER. CDR3 length: 16 residues. CDR3 region: CASSPLQGPGTGELFF. In DNA, the CDR3 is TGCGCCAGCAGCCCATTACAGGGGCCGGGCACCGGGGAGCTGTTTTTT.

This clonotype showed up just a few times. The chain employs TRBV27 and TRBJ1-1; no reliable D call. The CDR3 totals 13 residues. Germline CDR1 MNHEY, CDR2 SMNVEV (reference sequence). The V and J ends lost 7 bases and 6 bases respectively, with 15 bases between them. DNA of the CDR3: TGTGCCAGCAATAGTCGTACAGTCGCTGAAGCTTTCTTT. It encodes CASNSRTVAEAFF.

This clonotype has just a few counts. The chain recombines TRBV7-2 with TRBJ2-2; the match to TRBD2 covers 7 bases. V was clipped by 5 bases and J by 4 bases; unmatched bases: 7. The CDR3 runs 15 residues. Germline V CDR1 and CDR2: SGHTA, FQGNSA. CDR3 coding DNA: TGTGCCAGCAGCCTACGACTAGCTTCCACCGGGGAGCTGTTTTTT. This translates into CASSLRLASTGELFF. The full variable domain, in which reference TRBV7-2 and TRBJ2-2 provide the parts outside the CDR3, is GAGVSQSPSNKVTEKGKDVELRCDPISGHTALYWYRQSLGQGLEFLIYFQGNSAPDKSGLPSDRFSAERTGGSVSTLTIQRTQQEDSAVYLCASSLRLASTGELFFGEGSRLTVL.

This clonotype was counted between two and nine times. The chain is built from TRBV20-1 and TRBJ2-3, with D unclear. The germline V and J ends were trimmed by 2 bases and 1 base, with 10 bases remaining between them. This CDR3 spans 14 amino acids. Per the germline V gene, CDR1 is DFQATT and CDR2 is SNEGSKA (reference sequence). CDR3 sequence (DNA): TGCAGTGCTAGACGGCTAGTTGGCACAGATACGCAGTATTTT. Its protein product is CSARRLVGTDTQYF.

This clonotype was recorded a few times. J is TRBJ2-6 and V is TRBV28; D call uncertain. Germline CDR1 and CDR2: MDHEN and SYDVKM. The CDR3 totals 15 residues. Trimming pared 4 bases from V and 2 bases from J, leaving 9 bases between. The CDR3: CASSYPLPGANVLTF. The CDR3 DNA reads TGTGCCAGCAGTTACCCTCTGCCTGGGGCCAACGTCCTGACTTTC. Filled out from reference TRBV28 and TRBJ2-6, the complete variable domain reads DVKVTQSSRYLVKRTGEKVFLECVQDMDHENMFWYRQDPGLGLRLIYFSYDVKMKEKGDIPEGYSVSREKKERFSLILESASTNQTSMYLCASSYPLPGANVLTFGAGSRLTVL.

This chain links TRBV12-5 with TRBJ1-5, with D perhaps matching TRBD1 (6 bases). Looked up from germline, CDR1 is LGHNT and CDR2 is FRNRAP. Trimming took 2 bases from V and 2 from J, leaving 16 bases between them. This CDR3 is 17 amino acids long. CDR3 residues: CASGLPLTGDGNQPQHF. The CDR3 DNA is TGTGCTAGTGGTTTGCCCCTGACAGGAGATGGCAATCAGCCCCAGCATTTT.

J is TRBJ1-5 and V is TRBV28; D ambiguous. CDR1 MDHEN and CDR2 SYDVKM come from the germline V gene. Trimming shortened V by 6 bases and J by 1 base, and 13 bases separated the two germline ends. The CDR3 spans 15 residues. In DNA, the CDR3 is TGTGCCAGCAGAATCCGTGGGTGGAGCAATCAGCCCCAGCATTTT. Protein sequence: CASRIRGWSNQPQHF.

This clonotype was counted ten times or more. The chain recombines TRBV5-1 with TRBJ2-7, with D tentatively TRBD1 (6 bases). The ends were cut back, 5 bases at V and 1 base at J, with 16 bases in the middle. The CDR3 has 15 residues. CDR1 is SGHRS, CDR2 YFSETQ, per germline. As DNA, the CDR3 is TGCGCCAGCAGGCCTACAGGGAGTAAGTCCTACGAGCAGTACTTC. Translating gives CASRPTGSKSYEQYF.

There are many counts of this clonotype. The chain is built from TRBV7-9 and TRBJ2-2; 7 positions match TRBD2. After removal of 5 bases from V and 5 bases from J, the junction contained 2 bases not matched to a gene. Germline CDR1 is SEHNR and CDR2 is FQNEAQ (reference sequence). This CDR3 spans 13 amino acids. Here the CDR3 DNA reads TGTGCCAGCAGCCCGCGGGAGACCGGGGAGCTGTTTTTT. The encoded protein is CASSPRETGELFF.